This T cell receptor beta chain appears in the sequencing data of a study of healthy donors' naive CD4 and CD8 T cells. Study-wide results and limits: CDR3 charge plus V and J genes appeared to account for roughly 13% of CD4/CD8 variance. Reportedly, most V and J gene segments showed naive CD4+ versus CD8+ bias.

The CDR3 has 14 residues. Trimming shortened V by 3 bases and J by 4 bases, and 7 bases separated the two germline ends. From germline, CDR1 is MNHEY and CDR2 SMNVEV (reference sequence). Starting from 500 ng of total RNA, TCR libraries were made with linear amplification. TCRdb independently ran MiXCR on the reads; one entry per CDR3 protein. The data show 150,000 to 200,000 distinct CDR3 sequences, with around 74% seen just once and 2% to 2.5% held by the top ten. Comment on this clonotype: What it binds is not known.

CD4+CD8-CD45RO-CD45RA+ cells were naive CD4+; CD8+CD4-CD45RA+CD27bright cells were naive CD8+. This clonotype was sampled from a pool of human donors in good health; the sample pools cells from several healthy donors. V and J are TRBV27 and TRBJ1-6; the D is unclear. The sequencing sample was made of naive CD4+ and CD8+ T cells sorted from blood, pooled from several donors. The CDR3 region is CASSFRIYNSPLHF. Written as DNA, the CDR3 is TGTGCCAGCAGTTTTAGAATTTATAATTCACCCCTCCACTTT.